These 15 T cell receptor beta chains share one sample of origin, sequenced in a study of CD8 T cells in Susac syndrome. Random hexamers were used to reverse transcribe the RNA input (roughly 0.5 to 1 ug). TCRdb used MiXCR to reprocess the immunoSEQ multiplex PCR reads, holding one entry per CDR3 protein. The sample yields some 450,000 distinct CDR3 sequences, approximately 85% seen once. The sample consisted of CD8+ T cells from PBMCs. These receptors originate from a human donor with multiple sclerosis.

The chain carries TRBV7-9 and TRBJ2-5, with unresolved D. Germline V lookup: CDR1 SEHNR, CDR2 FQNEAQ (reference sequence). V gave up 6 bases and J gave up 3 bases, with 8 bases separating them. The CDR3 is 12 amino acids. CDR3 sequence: CASRLLEETQYF. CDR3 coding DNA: TGTGCCAGCAGGTTGTTGGAAGAGACCCAGTACTTC.

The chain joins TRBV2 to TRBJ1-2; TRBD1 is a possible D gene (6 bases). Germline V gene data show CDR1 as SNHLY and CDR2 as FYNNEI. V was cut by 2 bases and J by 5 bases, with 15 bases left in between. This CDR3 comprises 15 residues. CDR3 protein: CASSEKNGGAYGYTF. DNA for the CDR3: TGTGCCAGCAGTGAAAAGAACGGGGGCGCGTATGGCTACACCTTC.

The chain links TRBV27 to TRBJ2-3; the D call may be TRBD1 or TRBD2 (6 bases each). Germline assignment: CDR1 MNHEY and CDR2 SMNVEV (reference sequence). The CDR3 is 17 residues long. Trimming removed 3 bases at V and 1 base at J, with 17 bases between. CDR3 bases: TGTGCCAGCAGTTTTTACCTCCGGGGGCGCGGCACAGATACGCAGTATTTT. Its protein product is CASSFYLRGRGTDTQYF.

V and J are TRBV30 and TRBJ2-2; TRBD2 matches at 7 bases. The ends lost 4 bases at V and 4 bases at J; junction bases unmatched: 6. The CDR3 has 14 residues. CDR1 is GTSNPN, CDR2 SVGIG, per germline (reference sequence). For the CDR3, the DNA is TGTGCCTGGACCGAGGGACTACGCACCGGGGAGCTGTTTTTT. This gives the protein CAWTEGLRTGELFF.

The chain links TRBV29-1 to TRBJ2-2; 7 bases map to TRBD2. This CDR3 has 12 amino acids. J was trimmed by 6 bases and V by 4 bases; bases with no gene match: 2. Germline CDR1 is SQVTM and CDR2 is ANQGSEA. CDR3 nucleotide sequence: TGCAGCGTTGTTCGGGAGGCCGGGGAGCTGTTTTTT. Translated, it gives CSVVREAGELFF.

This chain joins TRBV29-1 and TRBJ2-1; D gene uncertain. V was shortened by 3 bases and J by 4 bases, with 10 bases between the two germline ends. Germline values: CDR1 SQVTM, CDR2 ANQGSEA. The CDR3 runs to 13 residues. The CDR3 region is CSVDPEVYNEQFF. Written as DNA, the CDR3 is TGCAGCGTTGATCCCGAAGTGTACAATGAGCAGTTCTTC.

CDR3 region: CASSQRVRRDTEAFF. The DNA for the CDR3 is TGTGCCAGCAGCCAACGAGTCAGGCGGGACACTGAAGCTTTCTTT. The chain recombines TRBV6-1 with TRBJ1-1, with D unclear. The germline V and J ends were trimmed by 6 bases and 3 bases, with 17 bases remaining between them. Germline V gene data show CDR1 as MNHNS and CDR2 as SASEGT. The CDR3 is 15 amino acids.

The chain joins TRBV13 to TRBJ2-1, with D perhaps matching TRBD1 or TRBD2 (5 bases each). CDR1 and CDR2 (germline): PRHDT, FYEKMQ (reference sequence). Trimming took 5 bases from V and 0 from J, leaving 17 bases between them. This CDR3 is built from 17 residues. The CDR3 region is CASSGAGTDSSYNEQFF. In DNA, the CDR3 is TGTGCCAGCAGCGGGGCCGGGACGGATAGCTCCTACAATGAGCAGTTCTTC.

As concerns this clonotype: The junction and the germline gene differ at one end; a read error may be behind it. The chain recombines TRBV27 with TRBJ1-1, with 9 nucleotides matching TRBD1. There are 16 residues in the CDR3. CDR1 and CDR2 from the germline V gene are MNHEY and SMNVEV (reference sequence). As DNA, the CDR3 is TGTGCCAGCAGTTTATCCGGACAGGGGAAGAACACTGAGGCTTTCTTT. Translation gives CASSLSGQGKNTEAFF.

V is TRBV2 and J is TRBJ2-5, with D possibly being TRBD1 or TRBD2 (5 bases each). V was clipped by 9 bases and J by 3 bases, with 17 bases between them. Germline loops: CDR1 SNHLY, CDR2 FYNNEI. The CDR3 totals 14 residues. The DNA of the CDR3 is TGTGCCAGTCATAGTCCGGGACGGAAAGAGACCCAGTACTTC. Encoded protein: CASHSPGRKETQYF.

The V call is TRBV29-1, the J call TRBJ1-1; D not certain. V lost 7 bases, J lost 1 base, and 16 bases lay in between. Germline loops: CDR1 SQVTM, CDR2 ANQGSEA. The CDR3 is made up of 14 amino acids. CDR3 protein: CSALPGSANTEAFF. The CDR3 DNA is TGCAGCGCTCTTCCCGGGTCAGCGAACACTGAAGCTTTCTTT.

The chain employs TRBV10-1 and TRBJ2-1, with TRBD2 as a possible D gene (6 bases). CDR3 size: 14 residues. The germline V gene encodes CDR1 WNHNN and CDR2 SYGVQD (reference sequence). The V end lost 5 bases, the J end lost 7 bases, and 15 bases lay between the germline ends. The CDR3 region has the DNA TGCGCCAGCAGTCGGGGCGGGGTCCCTAATGAGCAGTTCTTC. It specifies CASSRGGVPNEQFF.

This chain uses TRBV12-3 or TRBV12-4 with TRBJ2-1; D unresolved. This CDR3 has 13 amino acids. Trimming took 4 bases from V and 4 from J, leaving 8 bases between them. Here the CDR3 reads CASSSLEYNEQFF. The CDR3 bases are TGTGCCAGCAGTTCACTCGAGTACAATGAGCAGTTCTTC.

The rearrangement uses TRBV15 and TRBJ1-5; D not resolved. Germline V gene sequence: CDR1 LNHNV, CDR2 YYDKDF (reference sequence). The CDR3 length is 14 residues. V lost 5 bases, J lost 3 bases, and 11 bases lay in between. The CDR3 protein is CATSPDPHNQPQHF. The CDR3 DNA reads TGTGCCACCAGCCCAGACCCACACAATCAGCCCCAGCATTTT.

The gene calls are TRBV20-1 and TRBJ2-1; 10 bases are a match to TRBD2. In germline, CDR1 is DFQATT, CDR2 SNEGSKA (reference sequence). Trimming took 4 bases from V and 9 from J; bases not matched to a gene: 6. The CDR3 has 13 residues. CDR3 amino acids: CSAKLAGRLEQFF. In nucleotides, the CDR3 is TGCAGTGCTAAACTAGCGGGAAGGCTTGAGCAGTTCTTC.